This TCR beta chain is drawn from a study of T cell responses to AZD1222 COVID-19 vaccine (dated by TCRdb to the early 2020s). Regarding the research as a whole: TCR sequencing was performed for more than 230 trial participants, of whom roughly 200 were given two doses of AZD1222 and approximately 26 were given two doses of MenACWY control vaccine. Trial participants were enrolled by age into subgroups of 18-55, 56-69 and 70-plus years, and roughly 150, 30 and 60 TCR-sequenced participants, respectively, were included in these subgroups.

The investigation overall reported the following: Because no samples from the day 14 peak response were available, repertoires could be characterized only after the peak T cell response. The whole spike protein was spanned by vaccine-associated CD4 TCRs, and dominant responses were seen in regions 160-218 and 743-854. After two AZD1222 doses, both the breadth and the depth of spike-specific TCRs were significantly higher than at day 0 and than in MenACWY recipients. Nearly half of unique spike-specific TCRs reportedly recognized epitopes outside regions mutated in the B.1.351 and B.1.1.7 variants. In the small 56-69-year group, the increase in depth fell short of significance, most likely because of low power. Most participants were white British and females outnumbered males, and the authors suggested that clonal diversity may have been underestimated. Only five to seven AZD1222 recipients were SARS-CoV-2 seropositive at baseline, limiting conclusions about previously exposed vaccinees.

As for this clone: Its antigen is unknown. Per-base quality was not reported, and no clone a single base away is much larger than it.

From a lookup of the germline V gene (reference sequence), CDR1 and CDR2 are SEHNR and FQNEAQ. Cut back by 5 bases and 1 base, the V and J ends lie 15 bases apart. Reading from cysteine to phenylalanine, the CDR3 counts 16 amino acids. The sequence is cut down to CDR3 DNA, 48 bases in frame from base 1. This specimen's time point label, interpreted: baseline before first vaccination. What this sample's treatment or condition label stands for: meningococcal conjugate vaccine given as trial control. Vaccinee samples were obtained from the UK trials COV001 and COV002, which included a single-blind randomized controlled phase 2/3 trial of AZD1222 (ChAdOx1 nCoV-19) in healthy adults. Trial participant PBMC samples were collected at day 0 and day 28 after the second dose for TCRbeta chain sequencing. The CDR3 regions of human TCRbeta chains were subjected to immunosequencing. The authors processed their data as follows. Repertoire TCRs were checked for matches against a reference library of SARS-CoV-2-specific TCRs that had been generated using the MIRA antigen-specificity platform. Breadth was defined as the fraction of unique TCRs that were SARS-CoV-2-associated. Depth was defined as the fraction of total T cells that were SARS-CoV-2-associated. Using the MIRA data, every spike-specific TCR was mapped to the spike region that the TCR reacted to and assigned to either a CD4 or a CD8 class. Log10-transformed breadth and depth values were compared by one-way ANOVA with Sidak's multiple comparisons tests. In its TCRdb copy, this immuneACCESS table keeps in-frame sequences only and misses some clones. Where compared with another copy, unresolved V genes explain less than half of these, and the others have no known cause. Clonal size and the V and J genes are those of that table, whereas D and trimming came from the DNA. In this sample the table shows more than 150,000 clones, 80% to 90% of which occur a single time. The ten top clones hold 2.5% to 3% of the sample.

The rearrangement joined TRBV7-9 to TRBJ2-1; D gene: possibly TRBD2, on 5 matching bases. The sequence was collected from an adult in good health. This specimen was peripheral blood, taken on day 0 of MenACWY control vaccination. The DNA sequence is TGTGCCAGCAGCCCCCGGGCGGGTTTTTCCTACAATGAGCAGTTCTTC. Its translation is CASSPRAGFSYNEQFF.